This T cell receptor beta chain was found in a study of OX40 agonist ivuxolimab in advanced cancers. Study background: All patients had ivuxolimab intravenously every 2 weeks at 0.01 to 10 mg/kg. Patients receiving dose escalation had hepatocellular carcinoma, melanoma, renal cell or head and neck cancer. Study conclusions and caveats: Doses of 0.1 to 3.0 mg/kg were accompanied by clonal expansion of CD4+ and CD8+ blood T cells by week 6. Compared with CD4+, CD8+ T cells on average had more expanded clones.

This clone was found a few times. The antigen remains unidentified. Trimming took off 3 bases at V and 2 bases at J, with 14 bases between the two ends. CDR3 length: 15 amino acids. Germline CDR1 SGHRS, CDR2 YFSETQ. Clones were read by immunoSEQ multiplex PCR, and TCRdb kept only the in-frame ones, dropping some. This table has around 92,000 clones, over 65% appearing once. V gene TRBV5-1 combines with J gene TRBJ1-1, with a tentative D call TRBD1 (5 bases). The TCR sequence derives from an adult with an advanced solid tumor such as melanoma, head and neck, liver or kidney cancer. Source: CD4+ or CD8+ T cells sorted from blood, taken in a trial of the OX40 agonist ivuxolimab. The chain's CDR3 is CASSSPGLVNTEAFF. The CDR3 region has the DNA TGCGCCAGCAGCTCCCCGGGACTGGTTAACACTGAAGCTTTCTTT. Full variable domain (missing parts from reference TRBV5-1 and TRBJ1-1): KAGVTQTPRYLIKTRGQQVTLSCSPISGHRSVSWYQQTPGQGLQFLFEYFSETQRNKGNFPGRFSGRQFSNSRSEMNVSTLELGDSALYLCASSSPGLVNTEAFFGQGTRLTVV.